This T cell receptor beta chain derives from a study of T-cell memory formation after mild COVID-19. Germline V CDR1 and CDR2: SEHNR, FQNEAQ (reference sequence). The CDR3 sequence is 14 residues long. J was trimmed by 6 bases and V by 3 bases; bases with no gene match: 4. Each CDR3 protein gets one entry after TCRdb re-called the 5' RACE reads with MiXCR. In the table there are hundreds of thousands of distinct CDR3 sequences, 8% to 10% of which are singletons. Sequences were obtained from PBMCs or a T cell subset sorted from them (not recorded which). The V call is TRBV7-9, the J call TRBJ1-4; 7 nucleotides align to TRBD1. The receptor comes from a man between 18 and 35 years old who had mild COVID-19 (a few samples of this study predate the infection). Cell type and time point are not known. The CDR3 spells CASSLAGGYEKLFF. The CDR3 nucleotides are TGTGCCAGCAGCTTGGCAGGGGGGTATGAAAAACTGTTTTTT.